A single sample is the source of the 5 T cell receptor beta chains below, sequenced in a study of T-cell memory formation after mild COVID-19. MiXCR was run by TCRdb on the 5' RACE reads, yielding one entry per CDR3 protein. The sample holds about 170,000 distinct CDR3 sequences, roughly 13% seen once. Sequenced input: PBMCs or a T cell subset sorted from them (not recorded which). The receptors come from a young man who had mild COVID-19 (a few samples of this study predate the infection). Cell type and time point are not known.

This clonotype has only a few counts. V is TRBV7-2 and J is TRBJ1-2; D remains ambiguous. CDR1 SGHTA and CDR2 FQGNSA come from the germline V gene. The CDR3 length is 13 residues. V lost 5 bases and J lost 0, with 7 bases in between. CDR3 protein: CASSHGANYGYTF. DNA of the CDR3: TGTGCCAGCAGCCACGGAGCTAACTATGGCTACACCTTC.

This clonotype came up a few times. The CDR3 coding sequence is TGTGCCAGCAGGGAGGGACAGGCCTATGGCTACACCTTC. Translation gives CASREGQAYGYTF. This chain links TRBV12-3 or TRBV12-4 with TRBJ1-2; 8 bases match TRBD1. V gave up 6 bases and J gave up 4 bases; unmatched junction bases: 4. CDR3 size: 13 residues.

This chain joins TRBV7-2 and TRBJ1-1; D is perhaps TRBD1 (5 bases). Germline loops: CDR1 SGHTA, CDR2 FQGNSA. The CDR3 covers 14 residues. The V and J ends lost 6 bases and 0 bases respectively, with 11 bases between them. CDR3 coding DNA: TGTGCCAGCAGTCAGGGACCCATGAACACTGAAGCTTTCTTT. As protein: CASSQGPMNTEAFF.

This clonotype was observed a few times. The gene calls are TRBV7-2 and TRBJ2-1; D unresolved. Germline-derived CDR1 and CDR2 are SGHTA and FQGNSA. The CDR3 has 13 residues. V was trimmed by 4 bases and J by 9 bases, leaving 13 bases between them. In DNA, the CDR3 is TGTGCCAGCAGCTCCCGTTCGGGTGCTGAGCAGTTCTTC. Translating gives CASSSRSGAEQFF.

Only a few counts were recorded for this clonotype. The chain combines TRBV11-1 with TRBJ2-1, with 9 bases identical to TRBD1. The CDR3 length is 14 residues. In germline, CDR1 is SGHAT, CDR2 FQDESV (reference sequence). V lost 4 bases, J lost 12 bases, and 10 bases stayed unmatched. The chain's CDR3 is CASSSRDRASVQFF. DNA for the CDR3: TGTGCCAGCAGCTCCCGGGACAGGGCGTCGGTGCAGTTCTTC. Combining the CDR3 with reference TRBV11-1 and TRBJ2-1 gives the whole variable domain EAEVAQSPRYKITEKSQAVAFWCDPISGHATLYWYRQILGQGPELLVQFQDESVVDDSQLPKDRFSAERLKGVDSTLKIQPAELGDSAMYLCASSSRDRASVQFFGPGTRLTVL.